Listed here is a single TCR beta chain. Its cognate antigen is unknown. This CDR3 has 13 amino acids. Germline V gene lookup returns CDR1 KGHSH and CDR2 LQKENI. Trimming removed 3 bases from V and 7 bases from J, with 10 bases in between. The sample is drawn from a study of OX40 agonist ivuxolimab in advanced cancers. Study-wide context: Ivuxolimab was administered intravenously to patients at 0.01 to 10 mg/kg every 2 weeks.

The table came from immunoSEQ multiplex PCR; TCRdb's copy has only in-frame clones and leaves some out. This sample has 65,000 to 75,000 clones; 82% occur once, and the top ten carry about 0.42%. General observations from the study: Low clonal expansion, among the lowest seen, marked partial responders at 0.1-3.0 mg/kg. CD8+ T cells averaged more expanded clones than CD4+.

The clonotype comes from an adult with an advanced solid tumor such as melanoma, head and neck, liver or kidney cancer. The sample here was CD4+ or CD8+ T cells sorted from blood, taken in a trial of the OX40 agonist ivuxolimab. J is TRBJ1-5 and V is TRBV18; no reliable D call. The CDR3 loop is CASSPGSEQPQHF. Here the CDR3 DNA reads TGTGCCAGCTCACCGGGGAGCGAACAGCCCCAGCATTTT. The whole variable domain, filled in from reference TRBV18 and TRBJ1-5, reads NAGVMQNPRHLVRRRGQEARLRCSPMKGHSHVYWYRQLPEEGLKFMVYLQKENIIDESGMPKERFSAEFPKEGPSILRIQQVVRGDSAAYFCASSPGSEQPQHFGDGTRLSIL.